One and the same sample provided the 30 T cell receptor beta chains below, sequenced in a study of beta chain features in type 1 diabetes (dated by TCRdb to the late 2010s). These receptors are not linked to any known antigen. What the study reported, not specific to this receptor: Type 1 diabetes patients showed a moderate but significant shortening of TCRB CDR3 length in all four CD4+ subsets.

The receptor library was made with the immunoSEQ multiplex PCR assay. The entire amount of isolated RNA was reverse transcribed using the High Capacity cDNA Reverse Transcription Kit, so the sequenced TCRB transcripts were expressed ones. The immuneACCESS repertoire file appears here via TCRdb, limited to in-frame rearrangements. These files lack a portion of the clones; in checked studies, under half of the deficit traces to unresolved V genes, and the cause of the others is not known. For this sample the table gives a few hundred thousand clones, of which about a fifth were detected only once. The ten biggest clones cover 0.028% of the sample. The sample taken for sequencing was naive CD4+ T cells from blood. In light of the paper, this sample's cell subset or site label describes: true naive CD4+ T cells. All receptors come from a woman aged 40 to 50 with type 1 diabetes.

The V and J genes are TRBV5-1 and TRBJ2-5; TRBD2 matches at 9 bases. Germline CDR1 reads SGHRS; CDR2 reads YFSETQ. V trimming: 0 bases; J trimming: 5 bases; junction bases outside the gene matches: 11. CDR3 length equals 17 residues. The chain's CDR3 is CASSLADSGSRGETQYF. In DNA, the CDR3 is TGCGCCAGCAGCTTGGCCGATAGCGGGAGTAGGGGGGAGACCCAGTACTTC.

This clone has more than one count but fewer than ten. The rearrangement uses TRBV18 and TRBJ1-1, with no clear D. The V end was cut by 3 bases, the J end by 4 bases, with 18 bases between. The CDR3 totals 16 residues. The V gene's germline CDR1 is KGHSH and CDR2 LQKENI. For the CDR3, the DNA is TGTGCCAGCTCACCTAATCTCCGGGGAGGGATCACTGAAGCTTTCTTT. It codes for CASSPNLRGGITEAFF.

This clone was seen only a few times. This chain joins TRBV9 and TRBJ2-3; D is possibly TRBD2 (5 bases). The germline gives CDR1 SGDLS, CDR2 YYNGEE. The V and J ends lost 6 bases and 7 bases respectively, with 18 bases between them. The CDR3 totals 14 residues. CDR3 loop: CASTTGWSGNTQYF. The CDR3 DNA sequence: TGTGCCAGCACGACGGGGTGGTCCGGAAATACGCAGTATTTT.

Only a few counts were recorded for this clone. The V gene is TRBV4-2, the J gene TRBJ2-7; D is possibly TRBD2 (6 bases). CDR3 length: 16 amino acids. The germline V and J ends were trimmed by 0 bases and 2 bases, with 14 bases remaining between them. Germline V gene sequence: CDR1 LGHNA, CDR2 YNFKEQ. DNA for the CDR3: TGTGCCAGCAGCCAAGATCATGGGACTGATACCTACGAGCAGTACTTC. Amino acids: CASSQDHGTDTYEQYF.

This chain connects TRBV9 to TRBJ2-5, with D perhaps TRBD2 (5 bases). CDR3 size: 15 residues. Between the trimmed V and J ends, which lost 4 bases and 5 bases, there was a span of 18 bases. Looked up from germline, CDR1 is SGDLS and CDR2 is YYNGEE. CDR3 sequence reads: CASSPRGLRRETQYF. The CDR3 region has the DNA TGTGCCAGCAGCCCAAGAGGGCTCCGGAGGGAGACCCAGTACTTC. The full variable domain, with the rest looked up from reference TRBV9 and TRBJ2-5, is DSGVTQTPKHLITATGQRVTLRCSPRSGDLSVYWYQQSLDQGLQFLIQYYNGEERAKGNILERFSAQQFPDLHSELNLSSLELGDSALYFCASSPRGLRRETQYFGPGTRLLVL.

In this sample, this clone turned up a few times. The chain links TRBV19 to TRBJ2-7; 7 bases align to TRBD1. CDR1 LNHDA and CDR2 SQIVND come from the germline V gene (reference sequence). CDR3 length equals 13 residues. The V segment lost 5 bases and the J segment 1 base; nucleotides outside the gene matches: 2. This chain's CDR3 is CASSGTASYEQYF. CDR3 DNA: TGTGCCAGTAGTGGGACAGCTTCCTACGAGCAGTACTTC.

The chain is built from TRBV29-1 and TRBJ1-2; possible D gene TRBD1, 6 bases. Germline CDR1 SQVTM, CDR2 ANQGSEA. V shed 0 bases and J shed 1 base, with 9 bases lying between them. This CDR3 is built from 14 residues. CDR3 loop: CSVEDGQINYGYTF. CDR3 bases: TGCAGCGTTGAAGATGGACAGATTAACTATGGCTACACCTTC.

The chain has TRBV29-1 and TRBJ2-1; TRBD1 matches 7 bases. This CDR3 has 14 amino acids. Germline V gene data show CDR1 as SQVTM and CDR2 as ANQGSEA. V lost 1 base and J lost 7; bases outside the gene matches: 7. CDR3 DNA sequence: TGCAGCGTTGAAGTCCAGGGACAGAGGAATGAGCAGTTCTTC. Translating it yields CSVEVQGQRNEQFF.

V and J are TRBV19 and TRBJ2-7, with 8 bases that match TRBD1. Germline loops: CDR1 LNHDA, CDR2 SQIVND (reference sequence). This CDR3 has 15 amino acids. V was pared by 5 bases and J by 1 base, with 7 bases of the junction left unmatched. The DNA of the CDR3 is TGTGCCAGTAGTGCATCACAGGGGGAATCCTACGAGCAGTACTTC. Residues: CASSASQGESYEQYF.

The chain joins TRBV25-1 to TRBJ1-1; 9 bases match TRBD1. This CDR3 contains 16 residues. Losses at the gene ends were 2 bases for V and 5 bases for J; bases not matched to a gene: 9. Looked up from germline, CDR1 is MGHDK and CDR2 is SYGVNS. The CDR3 here is CASSETGGIEDTEAFF. The CDR3 DNA follows: TGTGCCAGCAGTGAAACAGGGGGCATAGAGGATACTGAAGCTTTCTTT.

This clone was seen once. The chain joins TRBV5-4 to TRBJ2-3; 9 positions match TRBD1. Germline lookup yields CDR1 SGHNT and CDR2 YYREEE (reference sequence). J lost 2 bases, V lost 4 bases, and 5 bases had no gene match. CDR3 length: 15 amino acids. CDR3 in amino acids: CASSRTGVLTDTQYF. The CDR3 nucleotides are TGTGCCAGCAGCCGGACAGGGGTTCTCACAGATACGCAGTATTTT.

This clone was seen more than once but under ten times. The rearrangement links TRBV15 to TRBJ2-5; possibly TRBD1 for D (5 bases). From germline, CDR1 is LNHNV and CDR2 YYDKDF (reference sequence). Trimming stripped 0 bases from V and 2 bases from J, with 13 bases between. The CDR3 consists of 16 residues. This CDR3 is CATSRDKQAVQETQYF. In nucleotides, the CDR3 is TGTGCCACCAGCAGAGATAAACAGGCAGTGCAAGAGACCCAGTACTTC.

The rearrangement joins TRBV18 to TRBJ1-5; D ambiguous. V was trimmed by 2 bases and J by 6 bases, leaving 17 bases between them. The CDR3 has 16 residues. In germline, CDR1 is KGHSH, CDR2 LQKENI. This chain's CDR3 is CASSPEGRLLGQPQHF. The CDR3 nucleotides are TGTGCCAGCTCACCAGAGGGAAGACTTCTCGGTCAGCCCCAGCATTTT. The whole variable domain, remainder taken from reference TRBV18 and TRBJ1-5, is NAGVMQNPRHLVRRRGQEARLRCSPMKGHSHVYWYRQLPEEGLKFMVYLQKENIIDESGMPKERFSAEFPKEGPSILRIQQVVRGDSAAYFCASSPEGRLLGQPQHFGDGTRLSIL.

The chain couples TRBV29-1 to TRBJ2-1; 8 bases fit TRBD2. Germline CDR1 is SQVTM and CDR2 is ANQGSEA. The CDR3 contains 14 residues. V trimming: 5 bases; J trimming: 8 bases; junction bases outside the gene matches: 11. The CDR3 DNA reads as TGCAGCGTTCCCACCAGCGGGAGTTTTCATGAGCAGTTCTTC. Residues: CSVPTSGSFHEQFF.

This sequence joins TRBV28 and TRBJ2-3; a weak D match, TRBD1 (6 bases). Germline V gene lookup returns CDR1 MDHEN and CDR2 SYDVKM. Trimming cost V 3 bases and J 0 bases, with 7 bases left between them. The CDR3 length is 14 residues. The CDR3 loop is CASSFGQSTDTQYF. The CDR3 nucleotides are TGTGCCAGCAGTTTCGGACAGAGCACAGATACGCAGTATTTT.

This clone appeared a few times. This rearrangement joins TRBV5-4 to TRBJ2-1, with a tentative D call TRBD2 (6 bases). CDR3 size: 16 residues. The V gene's germline CDR1 is SGHNT and CDR2 YYREEE (reference sequence). Trimming removed 1 base from V and 5 bases from J, with 16 bases in between. The CDR3 DNA sequence: TGTGCCAGCAGCTTGCTAGCGAGCCGCAAAAACAATGAGCAGTTCTTC. Translated, it gives CASSLLASRKNNEQFF.

Regarding this clone: Additional DNA sequences in this sample encode the identical CDR3. The CDR3 is CASSVAGNYGYTF. The CDR3 DNA sequence: TGTGCCAGCAGCGTAGCAGGAAACTATGGCTACACCTTC. The rearrangement links TRBV9 to TRBJ1-2, with D unresolved. Germline V gene lookup returns CDR1 SGDLS and CDR2 YYNGEE. With 0 bases removed from V and 2 bases from J, the gap between germline ends came to 5 bases. The CDR3 sequence is 13 residues long. Looking up the rest from reference TRBV9 and TRBJ1-2 gives the full variable domain: DSGVTQTPKHLITATGQRVTLRCSPRSGDLSVYWYQQSLDQGLQFLIQYYNGEERAKGNILERFSAQQFPDLHSELNLSSLELGDSALYFCASSVAGNYGYTFGSGTRLTVV.

The chain links TRBV7-9 to TRBJ1-1, with D unclear. The V gene's germline CDR1 is SEHNR and CDR2 FQNEAQ (reference sequence). V was shortened by 1 base and J by 4 bases, with 10 bases between the two germline ends. The CDR3 length is 14 residues. The CDR3 DNA follows: TGTGCCAGCAGCTTAGACCGGCGGGGCACTGAAGCTTTCTTT. Its translation is CASSLDRRGTEAFF.

The CDR3 loop is CASSAGTTYEQYF. The CDR3 region has the DNA TGTGCCAGCAGCGCCGGGACTACCTACGAGCAGTACTTC. The V gene is TRBV9, the J gene TRBJ2-7, with 7 positions matching TRBD2. This CDR3 has 13 amino acids. V lost 3 bases to trimming and J lost 2 bases; unmatched junction nucleotides: 2. Per the germline V gene, CDR1 is SGDLS and CDR2 is YYNGEE.

The gene calls are TRBV4-3 and TRBJ2-1, with D unclear. The CDR3 runs to 12 residues. CDR1 and CDR2 from the germline V gene are LGHNA and YSLEER. Trimming cost V 5 bases and J 10 bases, with 12 bases left between them. CDR3 sequence: CASSGDGPEQFF. The CDR3 DNA follows: TGCGCCAGCAGCGGAGACGGCCCCGAGCAGTTCTTC.

This clone was found a few times. This chain uses TRBV19 with TRBJ2-3; D unresolved. This CDR3 contains 12 residues. The V end was cut by 4 bases, the J end by 2 bases, with 4 bases between. CDR1 is LNHDA, CDR2 SQIVND, per germline (reference sequence). CDR3 nucleotide sequence: TGTGCCAGTAGTACCATCACAGATACGCAGTATTTT. It yields the protein CASSTITDTQYF. Full variable domain (missing parts from reference TRBV19 and TRBJ2-3): DGGITQSPKYLFRKEGQNVTLSCEQNLNHDAMYWYRQDPGQGLRLIYYSQIVNDFQKGDIAEGYSVSREKKESFPLTVTSAQKNPTAFYLCASSTITDTQYFGPGTRLTVL.

The rearrangement links TRBV9 to TRBJ1-6; the match to TRBD1 covers 7 bases. Unmatched junction bases numbered 2, after V lost 0 bases and J lost 5 bases. The length of the CDR3 is 15 residues. Germline V gene lookup returns CDR1 SGDLS and CDR2 YYNGEE. CDR3 residues: CASSVEGANNSPLHF. CDR3 DNA sequence: TGTGCCAGCAGCGTAGAGGGGGCCAATAATTCACCCCTCCACTTT.

The sample holds one count of this clone. The junction does not match germline at one end; this may be a read error. The chain combines TRBV10-3 with TRBJ1-5; D uncertain. Germline-derived CDR1 and CDR2 are ENHRY and SYGVKD. The CDR3 is 12 amino acids. The CDR3 loop is CAIRDSNQTQHF. The CDR3 DNA sequence: TGTGCCATCAGGGATAGCAATCAGACCCAGCATTTT.

The chain is built from TRBV9 and TRBJ1-3, with 10 bases that match TRBD1. This CDR3 has 14 amino acids. Germline CDR1 SGDLS, CDR2 YYNGEE. With 3 bases clipped from V and 3 bases from J, the junction kept 0 bases outside the gene matches. The CDR3 sequence is CASSGTGGGNTIYF. CDR3 DNA sequence: TGTGCCAGCAGCGGGACAGGGGGTGGAAACACCATATATTTT.

A few counts support this clone. The chain is built from TRBV6-5 and TRBJ1-4; possibly TRBD1 for D (5 bases). V was cut by 4 bases and J by 1 base, with 10 bases left in between. This CDR3 region has 15 residues. Germline V gene sequence: CDR1 MNHEY, CDR2 SVGAGI. The CDR3 sequence is CASSSQGGTNEKLFF. Written as DNA, the CDR3 is TGTGCCAGCAGTTCCCAGGGCGGAACTAATGAAAAACTGTTTTTT.

The table lists this clone with a few counts. The chain links TRBV28 to TRBJ2-1; 10 nucleotides line up with TRBD1. Germline values: CDR1 MDHEN, CDR2 SYDVKM. The CDR3 loop spans 15 amino acids. V shed 5 bases, J shed 2 bases, and the junction held 3 bases outside the gene matches. CDR3 in DNA: TGTGCCAGCAGTGCGGGACAGGGGCCCTACAATGAGCAGTTCTTC. It codes for CASSAGQGPYNEQFF.

The rearrangement uses TRBV18 and TRBJ2-1, with D possibly TRBD2 on 5 matching bases. This CDR3 comprises 16 residues. V was trimmed by 3 bases and J by 3 bases, leaving 15 bases between them. Per germline, CDR1 KGHSH and CDR2 LQKENI. The CDR3 is CASSPKDYPLYNEQFF. For the CDR3, the DNA is TGTGCCAGCTCACCCAAAGACTATCCCCTCTACAATGAGCAGTTCTTC.

The chain joins TRBV7-3 to TRBJ2-2; 7 nucleotides line up with TRBD1. CDR3 length: 15 residues. Germline loops: CDR1 SGHTA, CDR2 FQGTGA. V lost 6 bases to trimming and J lost 4 bases; unmatched junction nucleotides: 8. The chain's CDR3 is CASSLGTEITGELFF. Here the CDR3 DNA reads TGTGCCAGCAGTCTTGGGACAGAAATCACCGGGGAGCTGTTTTTT.

V gene TRBV9 combines with J gene TRBJ2-5, with D possibly TRBD2 on 5 matching bases. This CDR3 spans 13 amino acids. V was pared by 3 bases and J by 5 bases, with 11 bases between. Germline lookup yields CDR1 SGDLS and CDR2 YYNGEE. CDR3 amino acids: CASSERAYETQYF. The CDR3 DNA follows: TGTGCCAGCAGCGAGAGGGCATACGAGACCCAGTACTTC.

The rearrangement uses TRBV27 and TRBJ2-2; 7 bases map to TRBD1. Germline V lookup: CDR1 MNHEY, CDR2 SMNVEV (reference sequence). V trimming: 3 bases; J trimming: 7 bases; junction bases outside the gene matches: 11. The CDR3 is made up of 16 amino acids. CDR3 sequence reads: CASSFSTGPPGGELFF. Here the CDR3 DNA reads TGTGCCAGCAGTTTCTCGACAGGGCCTCCGGGCGGGGAGCTGTTTTTT.